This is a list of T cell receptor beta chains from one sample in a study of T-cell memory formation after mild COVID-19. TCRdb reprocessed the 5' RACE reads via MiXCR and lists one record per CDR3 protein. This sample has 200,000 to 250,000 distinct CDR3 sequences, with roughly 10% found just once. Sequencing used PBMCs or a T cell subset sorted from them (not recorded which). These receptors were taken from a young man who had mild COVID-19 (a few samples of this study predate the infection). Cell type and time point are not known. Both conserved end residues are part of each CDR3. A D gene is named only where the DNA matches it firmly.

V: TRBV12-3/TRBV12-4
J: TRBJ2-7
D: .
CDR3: CASSLGSGEQYF

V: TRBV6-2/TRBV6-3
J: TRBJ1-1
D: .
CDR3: CASGYRLNTEAFF

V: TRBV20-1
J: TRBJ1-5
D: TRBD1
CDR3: CSAKPRGLLGNQPQHF

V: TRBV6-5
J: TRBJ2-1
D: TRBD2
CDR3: CASSNGERGGQFF

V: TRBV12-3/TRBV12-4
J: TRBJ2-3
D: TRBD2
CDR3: CASNREGFDTQYF

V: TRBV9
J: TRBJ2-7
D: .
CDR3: CASSVGLSARPYEQYF

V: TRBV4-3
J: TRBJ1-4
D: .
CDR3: CASTQGYATNEKLFF

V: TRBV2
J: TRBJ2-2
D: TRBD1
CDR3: CASSRQGPTNTGELFF

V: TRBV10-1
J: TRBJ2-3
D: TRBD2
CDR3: CASSSSSGVADTQYF

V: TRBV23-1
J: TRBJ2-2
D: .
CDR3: CASSRGFPGELFF

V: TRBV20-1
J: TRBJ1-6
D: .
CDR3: CSARIMENSPLHF

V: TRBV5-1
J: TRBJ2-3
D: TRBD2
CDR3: CASSYLAGGDSDTQYF

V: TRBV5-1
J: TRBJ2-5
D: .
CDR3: CASSLVGTRQETQYF

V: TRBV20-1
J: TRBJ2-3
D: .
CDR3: CSARDHLDTQYF

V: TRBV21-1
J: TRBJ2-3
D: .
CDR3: CASSAPGKVSTDTQYF

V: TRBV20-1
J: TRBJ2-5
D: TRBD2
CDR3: CSARRAGEETQYF

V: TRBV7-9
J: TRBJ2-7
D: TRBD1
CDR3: CASSSNRDSPSYEQYF

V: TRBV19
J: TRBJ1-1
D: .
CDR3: CASVDRRNTEAFF

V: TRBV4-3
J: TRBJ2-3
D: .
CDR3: CASSHYHARAPYF

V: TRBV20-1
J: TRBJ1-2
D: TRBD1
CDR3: CSARRGQGEIYGYTF

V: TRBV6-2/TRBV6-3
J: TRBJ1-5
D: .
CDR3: CASSSTRILNQPQHF

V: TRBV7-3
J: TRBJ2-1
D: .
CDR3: CASSLFSSAYNEQFF

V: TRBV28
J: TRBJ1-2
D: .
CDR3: CASSFMDGVANYGYTF

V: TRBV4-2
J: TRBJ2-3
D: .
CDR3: CASSPHGTDTQYF

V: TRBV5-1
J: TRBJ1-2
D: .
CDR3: CASSLRSDRYGYTF

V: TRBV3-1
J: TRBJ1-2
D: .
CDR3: CASSLDINYGYTF

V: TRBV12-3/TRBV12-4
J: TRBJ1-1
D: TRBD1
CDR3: CASSLSGTAKKGAFF

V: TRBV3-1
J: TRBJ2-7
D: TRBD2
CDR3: CASSQAIGLAGVDEQYF

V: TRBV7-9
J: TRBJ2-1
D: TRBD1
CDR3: CASRGTGYNEQFF

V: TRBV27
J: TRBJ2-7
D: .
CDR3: CASSPLESAYSYEQYF

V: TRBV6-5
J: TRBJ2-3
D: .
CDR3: CASSYLGDTQYF

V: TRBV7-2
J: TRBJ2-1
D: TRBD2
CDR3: CASSLARTGGRSYNEQFF

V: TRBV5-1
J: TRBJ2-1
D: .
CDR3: CASSLRGDGGEQFF

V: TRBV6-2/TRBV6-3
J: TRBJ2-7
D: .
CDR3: CASSFYAGEQYF

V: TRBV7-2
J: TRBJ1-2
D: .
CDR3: CASSLHANYGYTF

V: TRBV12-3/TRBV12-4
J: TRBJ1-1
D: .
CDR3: CASSFTDRDTEAFF

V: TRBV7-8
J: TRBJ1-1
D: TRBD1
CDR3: CASSLILTGGTEAFF

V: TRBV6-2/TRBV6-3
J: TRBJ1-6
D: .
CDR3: CASSYQPGSGLHF

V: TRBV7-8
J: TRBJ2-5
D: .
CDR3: CASSRRRVMKGETQYF

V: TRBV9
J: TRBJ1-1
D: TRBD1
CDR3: CASSVGAPTGAASEAFF

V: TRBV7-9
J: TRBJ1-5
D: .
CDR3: CASSPLTGSNQPQHF

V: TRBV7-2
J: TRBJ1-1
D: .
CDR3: CASSFVAFGGEAFF

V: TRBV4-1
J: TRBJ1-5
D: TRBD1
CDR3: CASSFRDSIFQPQHF

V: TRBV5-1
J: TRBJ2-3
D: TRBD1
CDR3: CASSPATGASTDTQYF

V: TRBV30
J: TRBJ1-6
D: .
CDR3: CAWSARDLGSPLHF

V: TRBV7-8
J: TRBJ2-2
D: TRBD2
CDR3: CASSLPSGGTGELFF

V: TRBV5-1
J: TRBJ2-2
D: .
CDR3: CASSRTEYTGELFF

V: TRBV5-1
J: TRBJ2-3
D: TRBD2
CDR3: CASSLPSGVRADTQYF

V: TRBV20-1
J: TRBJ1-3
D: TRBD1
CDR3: CSARVTTGAGNTIYF

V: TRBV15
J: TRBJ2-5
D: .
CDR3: CATSRNRDLGGTQYF

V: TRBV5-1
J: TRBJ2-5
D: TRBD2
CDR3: CASTPWTSGGAETQYF

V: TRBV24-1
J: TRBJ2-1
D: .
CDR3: CATSDLGQSSYNEQFF

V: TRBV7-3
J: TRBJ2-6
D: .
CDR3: CASSSPDSSGANVLTF

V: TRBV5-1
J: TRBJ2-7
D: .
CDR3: CASSLVWGGPYEQYF